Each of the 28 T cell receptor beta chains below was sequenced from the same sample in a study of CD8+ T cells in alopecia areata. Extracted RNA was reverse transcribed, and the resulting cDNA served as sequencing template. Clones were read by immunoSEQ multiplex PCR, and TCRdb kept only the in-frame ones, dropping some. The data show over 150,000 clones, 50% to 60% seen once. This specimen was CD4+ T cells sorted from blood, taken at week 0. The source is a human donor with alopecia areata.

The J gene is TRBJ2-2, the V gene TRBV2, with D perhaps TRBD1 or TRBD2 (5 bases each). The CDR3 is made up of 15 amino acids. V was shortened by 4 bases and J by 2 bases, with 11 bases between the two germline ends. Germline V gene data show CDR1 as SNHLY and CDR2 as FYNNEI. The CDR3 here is CASSGGSLNTGELFF. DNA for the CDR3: TGTGCCAGCAGTGGGGGGTCGCTTAACACCGGGGAGCTGTTTTTT.

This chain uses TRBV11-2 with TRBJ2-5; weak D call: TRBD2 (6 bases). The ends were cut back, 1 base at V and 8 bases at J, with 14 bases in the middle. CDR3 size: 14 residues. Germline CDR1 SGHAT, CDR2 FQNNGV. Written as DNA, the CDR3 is TGTGCCAGCAGCTTAGTATCAGGGACTGACACCCAGTACTTC. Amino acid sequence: CASSLVSGTDTQYF.

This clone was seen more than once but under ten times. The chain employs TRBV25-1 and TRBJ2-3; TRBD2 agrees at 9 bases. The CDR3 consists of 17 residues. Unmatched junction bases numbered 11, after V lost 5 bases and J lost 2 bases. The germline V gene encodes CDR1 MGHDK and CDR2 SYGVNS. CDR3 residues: CASSPWGSGGYTDTQYF. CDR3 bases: TGTGCCAGCAGTCCCTGGGGTAGCGGGGGTTACACAGATACGCAGTATTTT.

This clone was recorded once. The CDR3 coding sequence is TGTGCCAGCAGTTCCCCTACTAAGACGAACTATGGCTACACCTTC. Its protein product is CASSSPTKTNYGYTF. The chain carries TRBV6-5 and TRBJ1-2; D uncertain. Between the trimmed V and J ends, which lost 4 bases and 2 bases, there was a span of 14 bases. The length of the CDR3 is 15 residues. Looked up from germline, CDR1 is MNHEY and CDR2 is SVGAGI.

Here the CDR3 reads CASQPGGFNQPQHF. The CDR3 DNA reads as TGTGCCAGTCAACCGGGGGGATTCAATCAGCCCCAGCATTTT. The J gene is TRBJ1-5, the V gene TRBV19; tentatively, D is TRBD1 (5 bases). The CDR3 totals 14 residues. From germline, CDR1 is LNHDA and CDR2 SQIVND (reference sequence). Between the trimmed V and J ends, which lost 8 bases and 3 bases, there was a span of 14 bases.

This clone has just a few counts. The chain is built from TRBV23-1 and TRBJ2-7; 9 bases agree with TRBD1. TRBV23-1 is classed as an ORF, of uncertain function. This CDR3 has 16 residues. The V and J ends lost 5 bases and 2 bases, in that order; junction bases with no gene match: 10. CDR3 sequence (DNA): TGCGCCAGCAGTATCCACCGGGACAGGGATACCTACGAGCAGTACTTC. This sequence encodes CASSIHRDRDTYEQYF.

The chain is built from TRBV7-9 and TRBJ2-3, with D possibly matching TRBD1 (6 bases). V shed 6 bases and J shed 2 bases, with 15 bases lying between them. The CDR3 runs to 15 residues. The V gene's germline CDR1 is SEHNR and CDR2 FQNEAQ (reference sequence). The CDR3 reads CASRVTRGYTDTQYF. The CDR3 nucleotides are TGTGCCAGCAGAGTAACCAGGGGTTACACAGATACGCAGTATTTT.

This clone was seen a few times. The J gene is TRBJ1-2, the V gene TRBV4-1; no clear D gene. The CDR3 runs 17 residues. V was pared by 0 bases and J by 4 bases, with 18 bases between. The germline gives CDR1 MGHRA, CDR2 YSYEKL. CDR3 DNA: TGCGCCAGCAGCCAAGATGGGGTGCTTTTGAACGCCTATGGCTACACCTTC. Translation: CASSQDGVLLNAYGYTF.

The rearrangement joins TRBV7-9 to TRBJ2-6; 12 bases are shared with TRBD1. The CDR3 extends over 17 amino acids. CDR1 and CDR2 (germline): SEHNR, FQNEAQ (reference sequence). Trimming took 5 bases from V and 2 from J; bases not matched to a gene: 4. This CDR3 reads CASSGTGGQAGANVLTF. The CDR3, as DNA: TGTGCCAGCAGCGGGACAGGGGGCCAAGCTGGGGCCAACGTCCTGACTTTC. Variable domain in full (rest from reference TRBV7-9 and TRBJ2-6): DTGVSQNPRHKITKRGQNVTFRCDPISEHNRLYWYRQTLGQGPEFLTYFQNEAQLEKSRLLSDRFSAERPKGSFSTLEIQRTEQGDSAMYLCASSGTGGQAGANVLTFGAGSRLTVL.

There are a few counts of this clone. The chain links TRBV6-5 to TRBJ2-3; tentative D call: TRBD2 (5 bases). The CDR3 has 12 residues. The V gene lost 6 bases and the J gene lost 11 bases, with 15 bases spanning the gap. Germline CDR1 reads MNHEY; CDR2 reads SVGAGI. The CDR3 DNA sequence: TGTGCCAGCAGCCCGGCGGGCCGCATGCAGTATTTT. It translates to CASSPAGRMQYF.

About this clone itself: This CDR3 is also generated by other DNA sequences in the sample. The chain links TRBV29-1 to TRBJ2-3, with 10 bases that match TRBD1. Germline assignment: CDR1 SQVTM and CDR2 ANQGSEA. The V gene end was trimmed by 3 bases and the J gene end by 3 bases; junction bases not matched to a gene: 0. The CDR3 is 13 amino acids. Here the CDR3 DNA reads TGCAGCGTTGAGGGACAGGGGACAGATACGCAGTATTTT. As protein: CSVEGQGTDTQYF.

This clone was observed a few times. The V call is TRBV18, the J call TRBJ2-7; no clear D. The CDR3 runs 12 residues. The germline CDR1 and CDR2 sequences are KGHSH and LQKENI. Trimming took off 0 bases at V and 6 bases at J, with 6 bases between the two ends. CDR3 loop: CASSPPNSEQYF. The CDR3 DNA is TGTGCCAGCTCACCACCGAATTCCGAGCAGTACTTC.

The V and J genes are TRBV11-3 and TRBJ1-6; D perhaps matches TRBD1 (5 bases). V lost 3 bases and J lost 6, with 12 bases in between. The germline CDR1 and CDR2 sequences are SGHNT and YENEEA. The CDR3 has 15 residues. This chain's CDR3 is CASSFGQGINSPLHF. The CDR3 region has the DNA TGTGCCAGCAGCTTTGGTCAGGGTATTAATTCACCCCTCCACTTT. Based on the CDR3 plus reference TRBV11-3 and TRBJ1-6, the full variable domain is EAGVVQSPRYKIIEKKQPVAFWCNPISGHNTLYWYLQNLGQGPELLIRYENEEAVDDSQLPKDRFSAERLKGVDSTLKIQPAELGDSAVYLCASSFGQGINSPLHFGNGTRLTVT.

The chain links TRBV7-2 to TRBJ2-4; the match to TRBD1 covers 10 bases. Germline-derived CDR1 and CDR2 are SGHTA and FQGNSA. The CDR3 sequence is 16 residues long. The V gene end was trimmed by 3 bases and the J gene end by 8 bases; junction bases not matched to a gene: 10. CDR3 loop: CASSFRTGGIVDIQYF. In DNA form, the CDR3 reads TGTGCCAGCAGCTTCCGGACAGGGGGTATAGTGGACATTCAGTACTTC.

The CDR3 region has the DNA TGCGCCAGCAGCCAAGTCAACGGGGAGACCCAGTACTTC. Residues: CASSQVNGETQYF. The rearrangement joins TRBV4-1 to TRBJ2-5; D is uncertain. Trimming cost V 1 base and J 5 bases, with 8 bases left between them. The CDR3 loop spans 13 amino acids. Per the germline V gene, CDR1 is MGHRA and CDR2 is YSYEKL.

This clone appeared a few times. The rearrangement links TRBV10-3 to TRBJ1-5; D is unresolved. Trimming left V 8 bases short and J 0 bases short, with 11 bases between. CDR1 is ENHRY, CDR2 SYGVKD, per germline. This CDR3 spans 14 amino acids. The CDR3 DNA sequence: TGTGCCATCTCTGCCGATTATAGCAATCAGCCCCAGCATTTT. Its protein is CAISADYSNQPQHF.

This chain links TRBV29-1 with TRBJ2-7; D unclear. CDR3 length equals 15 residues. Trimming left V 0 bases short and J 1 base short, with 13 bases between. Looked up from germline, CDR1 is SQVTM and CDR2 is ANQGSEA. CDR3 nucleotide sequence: TGCAGCGTTGAAGATCTTCATGGTGGGTCCTACGAGCAGTACTTC. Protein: CSVEDLHGGSYEQYF.

This CDR3 is CASSFEGAHYEQYF. In DNA form, the CDR3 reads TGTGCCAGCAGCTTTGAGGGGGCGCACTACGAGCAGTACTTC. The J gene is TRBJ2-7, the V gene TRBV7-2; 7 nucleotides agree with TRBD1. V was pared by 3 bases and J by 3 bases, with 5 bases of the junction left unmatched. The CDR3 totals 14 residues. The germline V gene encodes CDR1 SGHTA and CDR2 FQGNSA.

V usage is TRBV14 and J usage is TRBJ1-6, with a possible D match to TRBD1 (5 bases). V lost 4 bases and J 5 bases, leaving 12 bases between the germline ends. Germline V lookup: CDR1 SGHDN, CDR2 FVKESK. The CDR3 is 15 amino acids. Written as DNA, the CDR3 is TGTGCCAGCAGCCGACCAGGGTTGAATAATTCACCCCTCCACTTT. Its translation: CASSRPGLNNSPLHF.

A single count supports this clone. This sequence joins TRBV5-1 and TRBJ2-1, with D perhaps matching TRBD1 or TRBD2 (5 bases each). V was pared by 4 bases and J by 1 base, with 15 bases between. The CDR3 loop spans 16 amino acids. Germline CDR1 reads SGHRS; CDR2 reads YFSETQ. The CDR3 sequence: CASSPRDGTSYNEQFF. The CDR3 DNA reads TGCGCCAGCAGCCCCAGGGACGGGACGTCCTACAATGAGCAGTTCTTC.

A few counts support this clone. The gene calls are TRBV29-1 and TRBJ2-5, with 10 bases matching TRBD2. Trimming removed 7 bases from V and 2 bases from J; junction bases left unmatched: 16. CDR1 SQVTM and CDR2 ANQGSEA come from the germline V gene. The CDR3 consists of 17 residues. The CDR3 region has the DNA TGCAGCGCCTACCGACTAGCGGGCGGAGACCATCAAGAGACCCAGTACTTC. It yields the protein CSAYRLAGGDHQETQYF.

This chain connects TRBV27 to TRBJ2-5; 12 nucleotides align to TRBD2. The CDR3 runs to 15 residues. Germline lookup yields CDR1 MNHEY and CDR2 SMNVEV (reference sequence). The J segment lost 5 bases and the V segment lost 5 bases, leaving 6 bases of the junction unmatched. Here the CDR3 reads CASSLSTSGGETQYF. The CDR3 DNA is TGTGCCAGCAGTCTCTCCACTAGCGGGGGGGAGACCCAGTACTTC.

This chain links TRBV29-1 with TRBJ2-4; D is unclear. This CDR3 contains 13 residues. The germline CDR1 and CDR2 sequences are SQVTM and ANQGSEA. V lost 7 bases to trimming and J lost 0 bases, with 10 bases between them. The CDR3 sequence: CSGYSGAKNIQYF. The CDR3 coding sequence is TGCAGCGGATATTCAGGAGCCAAAAACATTCAGTACTTC.

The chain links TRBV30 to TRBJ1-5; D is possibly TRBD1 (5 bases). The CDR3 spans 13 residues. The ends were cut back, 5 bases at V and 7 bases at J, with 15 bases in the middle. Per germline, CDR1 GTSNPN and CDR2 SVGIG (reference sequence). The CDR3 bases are TGTGCCTGGGATCAGGGCGAGGGGCAGCCCCAGCATTTT. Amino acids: CAWDQGEGQPQHF.

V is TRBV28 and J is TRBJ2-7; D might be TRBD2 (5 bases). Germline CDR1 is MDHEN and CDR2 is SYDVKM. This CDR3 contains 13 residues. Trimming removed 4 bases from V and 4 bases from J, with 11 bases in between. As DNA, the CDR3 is TGTGCCAGCAGTTCCGGGATGGCGTACGAGCAGTACTTC. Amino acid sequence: CASSSGMAYEQYF.

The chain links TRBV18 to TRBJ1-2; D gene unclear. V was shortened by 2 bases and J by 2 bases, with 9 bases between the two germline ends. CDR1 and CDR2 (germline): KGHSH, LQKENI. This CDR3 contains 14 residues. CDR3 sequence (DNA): TGTGCCAGCTCACCATTCACAGAGAACTATGGCTACACCTTC. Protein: CASSPFTENYGYTF. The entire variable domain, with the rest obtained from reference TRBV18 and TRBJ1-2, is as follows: NAGVMQNPRHLVRRRGQEARLRCSPMKGHSHVYWYRQLPEEGLKFMVYLQKENIIDESGMPKERFSAEFPKEGPSILRIQQVVRGDSAAYFCASSPFTENYGYTFGSGTRLTVV.

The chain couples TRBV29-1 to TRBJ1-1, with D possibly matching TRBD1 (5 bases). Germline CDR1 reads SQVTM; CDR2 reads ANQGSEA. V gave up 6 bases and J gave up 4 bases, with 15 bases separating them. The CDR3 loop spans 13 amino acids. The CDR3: CSVHYRPGTEAFF. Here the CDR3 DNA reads TGCAGCGTCCATTACAGGCCGGGCACTGAAGCTTTCTTT.

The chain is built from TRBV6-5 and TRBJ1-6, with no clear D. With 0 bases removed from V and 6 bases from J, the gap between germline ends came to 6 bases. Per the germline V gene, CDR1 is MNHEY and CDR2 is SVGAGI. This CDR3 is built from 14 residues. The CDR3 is CASSYSGRNSPLHF. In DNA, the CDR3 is TGTGCCAGCAGTTACTCCGGACGTAATTCACCCCTCCACTTT.